The 7 T cell receptor beta chains given below trace back to one sample, sequenced in a study of OX40 agonist ivuxolimab in advanced cancers. Sequencing used immunoSEQ multiplex PCR; TCRdb keeps in-frame clones, though not all of them. Of about 62,000 clones listed, 60% to 85% are singletons. Sequenced here: CD4+ or CD8+ T cells sorted from blood, sampled in a trial of the OX40 agonist ivuxolimab. These receptors were obtained from an adult with an advanced solid tumor such as melanoma, head and neck, liver or kidney cancer.

The chain links TRBV6-1 to TRBJ2-5; 8 nucleotides line up with TRBD2. The ends lost 0 bases at V and 5 bases at J; junction bases unmatched: 8. This CDR3 comprises 16 residues. CDR1 is MNHNS, CDR2 SASEGT, per germline. The CDR3 loop is CASSEASSGGWETQYF. CDR3 DNA: TGTGCCAGCAGTGAAGCGTCCTCGGGGGGGTGGGAGACCCAGTACTTC.

This clone was counted once. The chain recombines TRBV5-1 with TRBJ2-3, with a weak D call TRBD1 (5 bases). In germline, CDR1 is SGHRS, CDR2 YFSETQ. The CDR3 length is 15 residues. V lost 3 bases and J 2 bases, leaving 13 bases between the germline ends. CDR3 sequence: CASSSTQGYTDTQYF. Written as DNA, the CDR3 is TGCGCCAGCAGCTCCACTCAGGGATACACAGATACGCAGTATTTT.

The chain couples TRBV27 to TRBJ2-5; D not resolved. The V end lost 5 bases, the J end lost 1 base, and 17 bases lay between the germline ends. The CDR3 is 16 amino acids. CDR1 MNHEY and CDR2 SMNVEV come from the germline V gene (reference sequence). CDR3 DNA: TGTGCCAGCAGTCCTACCTCTGGGGTTCTCCAAGAGACCCAGTACTTC. Translation: CASSPTSGVLQETQYF.

The chain couples TRBV27 to TRBJ2-2; D might be TRBD1 or TRBD2, each matching 5 bases. Germline V gene sequence: CDR1 MNHEY, CDR2 SMNVEV (reference sequence). The CDR3 has 18 amino acids. With 3 bases removed from V and 10 bases from J, the gap between germline ends came to 27 bases. The CDR3 region is CASSFSPAWWDEAAELFF. In DNA form, the CDR3 reads TGTGCCAGCAGTTTTAGTCCCGCATGGTGGGACGAAGCCGCGGAGCTGTTTTTT.

CDR3 DNA sequence: TGCGCCAGCAGCTTGACAGGGCTGTGGGAGCAGTACTTC. Translation gives CASSLTGLWEQYF. The chain recombines TRBV5-1 with TRBJ2-7; the D gene is possibly TRBD1 (6 bases). V lost 1 base, J lost 7 bases, and 12 bases lay in between. Germline assignment: CDR1 SGHRS and CDR2 YFSETQ. This CDR3 has 13 residues.

This clone came up a few times. The chain has TRBV6-4 and TRBJ2-5; 7 nucleotides line up with TRBD1. The CDR3 runs to 17 residues. V dropped 0 bases and J dropped 5; count of bases not matched to a gene: 12. The V gene's germline CDR1 is MRHNA and CDR2 SNTAGT. CDR3 sequence: CASSDSNRGRRWETQYF. As DNA, the CDR3 is TGTGCCAGCAGTGACTCGAATAGGGGGCGGAGGTGGGAGACCCAGTACTTC.

The J gene is TRBJ2-5, the V gene TRBV2; the match to TRBD1 covers 9 bases. V was pared by 5 bases and J by 4 bases, with 14 bases of the junction left unmatched. The germline V gene encodes CDR1 SNHLY and CDR2 FYNNEI. This CDR3 region has 17 residues. The CDR3 DNA reads TGTGCCAGCAGTTCCGGGACAGGGAGTGGGTACCGAGAGACCCAGTACTTC. This gives the protein CASSSGTGSGYRETQYF. Supplemented by reference TRBV2 and TRBJ2-5, the full variable domain reads EPEVTQTPSHQVTQMGQEVILRCVPISNHLYFYWYRQILGQKVEFLVSFYNNEISEKSEIFDDQFSVERPDGSNFTLKIRSTKLEDSAMYFCASSSGTGSGYRETQYFGPGTRLLVL.